The rows below give T cell receptor beta chains drawn from one sample of a study of PD-L1 blockade in urothelial cancer. TCRdb's table, derived via immunoSEQ multiplex PCR, lists solely in-frame clones and lacks some. The sample consists of 25,000 to 40,000 clones, roughly 84% of them appearing once. The input for sequencing was PBMCs, taken around atezolizumab (anti-PD-L1) treatment. These receptors all come from a man in his 60s with urothelial cancer. CDR3s include the opening cysteine and the closing phenylalanine or tryptophan. Where a row states a size, it is once, few, many or the class of an expanded clone; other rows omit it.

v_call,clone_size,cdr3_aa
TRBV10-3,NA,CAISGGQGRTGELFF
TRBV7-2,NA,CASSLTPGGSGNTIYF
TRBV4-2,NA,CASSQQGTGKKF
TRBV5-4,once,CASSLGPIEETQYF
TRBV5-1,NA,CASSLESAYGYTF
TRBV16,NA,CASSPQGAGSPLHF
TRBV30,NA,CAWGGGGPQHF
TRBV9,NA,CASSINNGVLETGELFF
TRBV6-6,NA,CASRPGGSGNTIYF
TRBV9,NA,CASSVAGGEGYEQYF
TRBV11-2,NA,CASSLDSDSAYEQYF
TRBV2,NA,CASSVEHYGNTIYF
TRBV29-1,NA,CSVEGLGTGRSGNTIYF
TRBV6-4,NA,CASSDSSTGTGELFF
TRBV5-4,NA,CASSWTGGNEKLFF
TRBV19,NA,CASSLGGAADTQYF
TRBV5-4,NA,CASSSNTEAFF
TRBV5-1,NA,CASSLTGTSGVYNEQFF
TRBV27,NA,CASKQGFGYTF
TRBV5-1,NA,CASSYGGYDTEAFF
TRBV27,NA,CASSSGLAGTEQFF
TRBV4-3,NA,CASSQVGMSGGTEAFF
TRBV21-1,NA,CASSKAGGRSDTQYF
TRBV30,NA,CAWSWGQHRDSPLSSYNSPLHF
TRBV19,NA,CASSARTGGRSDTQYF
TRBV7-9,NA,CASSHNTGLSPLHF
TRBV4-1,NA,CASSPTDSTGTYEQYF
TRBV27,few,CASSFGQENIQYF
TRBV5-1,few,CASSFTSGTDYSYNSPLHF
TRBV5-4,NA,CASSLTGRGHHGYTF
TRBV5-1,NA,CASSPGLAGVKGNEQFF
TRBV5-6,NA,CASSQRATSGRETQYF
TRBV7-9,NA,CASSLGQGIESNQPQHF
TRBV29-1,NA,CSAGQGYNEQFF
TRBV19,NA,CASSRGLSYEQYF
TRBV7-2,NA,CASSPLGSGASFNEQFF
TRBV5-8,NA,CASSREGTGYGYTF
TRBV9,NA,CASSAGGMGEQYF
TRBV7-6,NA,CASSSGQGRGEKLFF
TRBV2,few,CASRVTGSYEQYF
TRBV6-4,once,CASSDSARGQTDTQYF
TRBV9,NA,CASSVSSSVYNEQFF
TRBV10-3,once,CAISEQGSPNYEQYF
TRBV10-3,NA,CASSSGQGRKQETQYF
TRBV5-1,few,CASSSTGGSYGYTF
TRBV5-1,NA,CASRRGGTGDEKLFF
TRBV18,NA,CASSSRGSYTGELFF
TRBV14,NA,CASSHLRGSQETQYF
TRBV6-1,NA,CASSEAGGSASNQPQHF
TRBV2,NA,CASSPGQKETQYF
TRBV6-5,many,CASSYSGRTGGSPLHF
TRBV7-9,NA,CASSTTTGTMVEQYF
TRBV6-6,NA,CASRVMGGEQYF
TRBV18,NA,CASSPPVMLAGVSGETQYF
TRBV5-1,NA,CASSPGLAGSYNEQFF
TRBV7-2,NA,CASSLGTVYGYTF
TRBV9,NA,CASSTGTANTEAFF
TRBV28,NA,CASSFDRRNEKLFF